One TCR beta chain is described in this entry. Original methodology: Amplification with reference gene primers provided the estimates of nucleated cell counts. Measured with immunoSEQ multiplex PCR; TCRdb has only the in-frame clones, and not every one. That table supplies the V and J calls and clone size; D and trimming were determined from the DNA. The table has about 440,000 clones, 70% to 90% seen once; the top ten hold 1.5% to 2%. The data belong to a study of blood T cell repertoires in COVID-19. About the study: There were acute and convalescent COVID-19 samples, and they came from the United States, Italy and Spain.

Participants spanned ages roughly 18 to 95 years and resided in 24 US areas. The sequence derives from a woman between 18 and 29 years old with acute COVID-19. Sequenced material: PBMCs or T cells enriched from blood (not recorded which).

The CDR3 DNA reads as TGTGCCACCAGTGATTTGTTCGGCGGATATGGCTACACCTTC. Translating gives CATSDLFGGYGYTF. This chain links TRBV24-1 with TRBJ1-2, with D uncertain. Trimming cost V 0 bases and J 5 bases, with 9 bases left between them. The CDR3 consists of 14 residues. Per germline, CDR1 KGHDR and CDR2 SFDVKD.